Listed below are T cell receptor beta chains from one sample, sequenced in a study of OX40 agonist ivuxolimab in advanced cancers. This table comes from immunoSEQ multiplex PCR, and its TCRdb copy is limited to in-frame clones, with some not included. Of around 78,000 clones in the sample, around 86% are singletons; the top ten hold 0.2% to 0.3%. Sequenced material: CD4+ or CD8+ T cells sorted from blood, taken in a trial of the OX40 agonist ivuxolimab. These receptors came from an adult with an advanced solid tumor such as melanoma, head and neck, liver or kidney cancer. Each CDR3 is given with its conserved first and last residue. The order of the fields is clone size, J gene, D gene, V gene, CDR3 protein, CDR3 DNA. A D gene is named only where the DNA matches it firmly. Some rows mark clone size as missing; the rest say once, few, many or name a class of expanded clone.

.	TRBJ1-5	.	TRBV6-1	CATTHDSNQPQHF	TGTGCCACGACACACGATAGCAATCAGCCCCAGCATTTT
few	TRBJ1-2	.	TRBV29-1	CSVEVAQRVGYTF	TGCAGCGTTGAAGTCGCACAGAGGGTTGGCTACACCTTC
.	TRBJ2-7	.	TRBV7-9	CASSRGHYEQYF	TGTGCCAGCAGCCGAGGACACTACGAGCAGTACTTC
once	TRBJ1-4	.	TRBV20-1	CSARYAEKLFF	TGCAGTGCTAGATACGCCGAAAAACTGTTTTTT
once	TRBJ1-5	.	TRBV19	CASSVEGSNNQPQHF	TGTGCCAGTAGTGTTGAGGGTTCTAACAATCAGCCCCAGCATTTT
.	TRBJ2-2	TRBD1	TRBV11-2	CASSSRQGAGELFF	TGTGCCAGCAGCTCCAGGCAGGGGGCCGGGGAGCTGTTTTTT
.	TRBJ2-1	TRBD2	TRBV6-1	CAASRTSGRNEQFF	TGTGCCGCCTCCCGGACTAGCGGGAGGAATGAGCAGTTCTTC
.	TRBJ2-3	.	TRBV4-1	CASSQHVTDTQYF	TGCGCCAGCAGCCAACACGTCACAGATACGCAGTATTTT
.	TRBJ2-3	TRBD2	TRBV5-1	CASSLLAGGTDTQYF	TGCGCCAGCAGCTTACTAGCGGGAGGGACAGATACGCAGTATTTT
once	TRBJ1-1	.	TRBV15	CATSPGGGTVVNTEAFF	TGTGCCACCAGCCCGGGAGGCGGCACAGTAGTGAACACTGAAGCTTTCTTT
.	TRBJ2-7	TRBD2	TRBV19	CASGGSMISGEQYF	TGTGCCAGTGGCGGGAGTATGATATCGGGGGAGCAGTACTTC
.	TRBJ1-6	TRBD1	TRBV28	CASSTGQGSSPLHF	TGTGCCAGCAGTACGGGACAGGGAAGCTCACCCCTCCACTTT
once	TRBJ1-1	.	TRBV28	CASYQTNTEAFF	TGTGCCAGCTACCAAACCAACACTGAAGCTTTCTTT
.	TRBJ1-4	.	TRBV27	CASSLLSRREKLFF	TGTGCCAGCAGTTTACTCTCCAGGAGGGAAAAACTGTTTTTT
.	TRBJ2-1	TRBD2	TRBV19	CASSIDAPTSGGYNEQFF	TGTGCCAGTAGTATAGACGCCCCTACTAGCGGGGGATACAATGAGCAGTTCTTC
.	TRBJ2-1	.	TRBV18	CASSPSMGSYNEQFF	TGTGCCAGCTCACCGAGTATGGGCTCCTACAATGAGCAGTTCTTC
.	TRBJ1-1	.	TRBV10-2	CASQLTVGSTEAFF	TGCGCCAGTCAATTGACGGTGGGGAGCACTGAAGCTTTCTTT
.	TRBJ1-2	.	TRBV5-1	CASSLEGYGYTF	TGCGCCAGCAGCTTGGAAGGGTATGGCTACACCTTC
.	TRBJ2-5	TRBD1	TRBV19	CATRDRGRETQYF	TGTGCCACCAGGGACAGGGGTCGAGAGACCCAGTACTTC
.	TRBJ2-5	.	TRBV2	CASEATRGETQYF	TGTGCCAGCGAAGCAACACGGGGAGAGACCCAGTACTTC
.	TRBJ2-5	.	TRBV7-9	CASSLGGAVLQETQYF	TGTGCCAGCAGCTTAGGGGGGGCGGTTCTCCAAGAGACCCAGTACTTC
.	TRBJ2-7	TRBD1	TRBV2	CASSEGRGKYEQYF	TGTGCCAGCAGTGAGGGCAGGGGGAAGTACGAGCAGTACTTC
.	TRBJ2-7	.	TRBV6-6	CASSSRGYEQYF	TGTGCCAGCAGTTCCAGGGGCTACGAGCAGTACTTC
.	TRBJ2-3	.	TRBV28	CASSFASRFGTDTQYF	TGTGCCAGCAGTTTTGCCAGCCGGTTTGGCACAGATACGCAGTATTTT
.	TRBJ2-5	.	TRBV28	CASRAGVGETQYF	TGTGCCAGCAGGGCAGGGGTTGGGGAGACCCAGTACTTC
.	TRBJ2-3	TRBD2	TRBV5-5	CASSLPSGRQNTQYF	TGTGCCAGCAGCTTACCCAGCGGGAGACAAAACACGCAGTATTTT
.	TRBJ1-5	.	TRBV6-1	CASRSGQGGNQPQHF	TGTGCCAGCAGAAGTGGGCAGGGAGGCAATCAGCCCCAGCATTTT
.	TRBJ2-2	.	TRBV6-1	CASSGFRDIPGELFF	TGTGCCAGCAGTGGATTCCGGGACATCCCCGGGGAGCTGTTTTTT
.	TRBJ1-5	.	TRBV6-6	CASSPPTRQEYQPQHF	TGTGCCAGCAGTCCGCCGACCCGACAGGAATACCAGCCCCAGCATTTT
.	TRBJ2-3	.	TRBV5-1	CASSLLESDTQYF	TGCGCCAGCAGCTTGTTAGAGTCAGATACGCAGTATTTT
.	TRBJ2-6	.	TRBV6-1	CASSAQGGQGTSGANVLTF	TGTGCCAGCAGTGCCCAAGGGGGGCAGGGGACCTCTGGGGCCAACGTCCTGACTTTC
.	TRBJ1-1	.	TRBV5-6	CASSLKGKAEAFF	TGTGCCAGCAGCTTAAAAGGAAAGGCTGAAGCTTTCTTT
.	TRBJ2-7	.	TRBV20-1	CSARINYEQYF	TGCAGTGCTAGGATCAACTACGAGCAGTACTTC
.	TRBJ1-4	.	TRBV11-3	CASSQIRDEKLFF	TGTGCCAGCAGCCAAATCAGAGATGAAAAACTGTTTTTT
.	TRBJ2-2	TRBD1	TRBV2	CASTLGTGQTGELFF	TGTGCCAGCACCCTCGGGACAGGGCAAACCGGGGAGCTGTTTTTT
few	TRBJ1-3	.	TRBV14	CASSQGGAAGNTIYF	TGTGCCAGCAGCCAAGGGGGGGCAGCTGGAAACACCATATATTTT
.	TRBJ2-1	TRBD2	TRBV7-2	CASSTPGLAATEAYNEQFF	TGTGCCAGCAGCACCCCGGGACTAGCCGCTACGGAGGCCTACAATGAGCAGTTCTTC
.	TRBJ2-2	.	TRBV11-2	CASSSPLGREDTGELFF	TGTGCCAGCAGCTCCCCCTTGGGCAGGGAGGACACCGGGGAGCTGTTTTTT
.	TRBJ2-7	.	TRBV6-1	CASINRGVREQYF	TGTGCCAGCATCAATCGTGGGGTGCGCGAGCAGTACTTC
.	TRBJ1-1	.	TRBV7-9	CASSTTGNTEAFF	TGTGCCAGCAGCACTACAGGGAACACTGAAGCTTTCTTT
.	TRBJ1-2	TRBD1	TRBV29-1	CSVQRTGRGYTF	TGCAGCGTTCAACGGACAGGGAGAGGCTACACCTTC
.	TRBJ2-5	TRBD1	TRBV4-2	CASSHRTGEETQYF	TGTGCCAGCAGCCATAGGACAGGGGAAGAGACCCAGTACTTC
.	TRBJ1-2	TRBD1	TRBV2	CASSETGAIYGYTF	TGTGCCAGCAGTGAAACAGGGGCCATCTATGGCTACACCTTC
.	TRBJ2-2	.	TRBV28	CASSFWRANTGELFF	TGTGCCAGCAGTTTTTGGCGGGCGAACACCGGGGAGCTGTTTTTT
.	TRBJ2-7	.	TRBV6-5	CASTPTMYENYEQYF	TGTGCCAGCACTCCGACCATGTACGAAAACTACGAGCAGTACTTC
.	TRBJ1-6	.	TRBV21-1	CASRVPLHF	TGTGCCAGCAGGGTTCCCCTCCACTTT
.	TRBJ2-5	.	TRBV19	CASSPNTVGGGLIETQYF	TGTGCCAGTAGTCCCAACACGGTAGGGGGAGGGTTGATAGAGACCCAGTACTTC
.	TRBJ1-1	.	TRBV5-1	CASSLVRGSTEAFF	TGCGCCAGCAGCTTGGTGCGGGGATCCACTGAAGCTTTCTTT
.	TRBJ2-1	.	TRBV6-5	CASSRERSSYNEQFF	TGTGCCAGTTCCCGGGAGCGAAGCTCCTACAATGAGCAGTTCTTC
.	TRBJ2-1	.	TRBV5-1	CASSPAGVFYNEQFF	TGCGCCAGCAGCCCGGCCGGAGTTTTCTACAATGAGCAGTTCTTC
.	TRBJ2-5	TRBD2	TRBV25-1	CASSRTRAQETQYF	TGTGCCAGCAGCCGGACTAGAGCCCAAGAGACCCAGTACTTC
.	TRBJ1-5	.	TRBV14	CASSQGTAFNQPQHF	TGTGCCAGCAGCCAGGGGACGGCCTTCAATCAGCCCCAGCATTTT
.	TRBJ2-5	TRBD1	TRBV7-8	CASSKSTGVQETQYF	TGTGCCAGCAGCAAATCCACAGGGGTCCAAGAGACCCAGTACTTC
.	TRBJ1-5	.	TRBV7-9	CASSLDFGQPQHF	TGTGCCAGCAGCTTAGATTTTGGTCAGCCCCAGCATTTT
.	TRBJ2-3	TRBD2	TRBV10-3	CATSSGRDTDTQYF	TGTGCCACCTCCTCCGGGAGGGACACAGATACGCAGTATTTT